Below are 12 T cell receptor beta chains sequenced from a single sample in a study of vaccination effects on CD4 cells after COVID-19. The table came from immunoSEQ multiplex PCR; TCRdb's copy has only in-frame clones and leaves some out. Among around 66,000 clones listed, around 74% were seen once. Their antigens remain unidentified. Once cultured for roughly 10 days, the cells underwent separation to obtain CD4+ T cells. BNT162b2 vaccine or mRNA-1273 vaccine was given to participants in two doses. The sample was CD4+ T cells from PBMCs cultured without peptide, taken after COVID-19 vaccination. All receptors come from a human donor who received a COVID-19 vaccine.

This sequence joins TRBV20-1 and TRBJ2-5; D is tentatively TRBD1 or TRBD2 (5 bases each). Germline V gene lookup returns CDR1 DFQATT and CDR2 SNEGSKA (reference sequence). This CDR3 comprises 14 residues. V was clipped by 3 bases and J by 4 bases, with 15 bases between them. CDR3 DNA: TGCAGTGCTAGTGATCCCCAGGGAGCAGAGACCCAGTACTTC. Protein: CSASDPQGAETQYF.

V and J are TRBV6-5 and TRBJ2-5, with unresolved D. V shed 7 bases and J shed 6 bases, with 9 bases lying between them. Germline lookup yields CDR1 MNHEY and CDR2 SVGAGI. The CDR3 totals 11 residues. CDR3 in amino acids: CASIGLKTQYF. The DNA for the CDR3 is TGTGCCAGCATCGGGTTGAAGACCCAGTACTTC.

V and J are TRBV5-1 and TRBJ1-2, with TRBD1 matching 7 bases. Germline lookup yields CDR1 SGHRS and CDR2 YFSETQ. This CDR3 contains 16 residues. Losses at the gene ends were 2 bases for V and 7 bases for J; bases not matched to a gene: 14. In nucleotides, the CDR3 is TGCGCCAGCAGCTTCCCCCCTCGACAGGGCCGGGGTGGCTACACCTTC. Translation gives CASSFPPRQGRGGYTF.

CDR3: CASSFLFGGYTF. The CDR3 DNA reads TGTGCCAGCAGTTTTTTATTCGGTGGCTACACCTTC. This rearrangement joins TRBV28 to TRBJ1-2; D is undetermined. The length of the CDR3 is 12 residues. Germline CDR1 and CDR2: MDHEN and SYDVKM. Trimming took off 3 bases at V and 7 bases at J, with 9 bases between the two ends.

This clone was counted once. J is TRBJ2-5 and V is TRBV7-3, with D hard to call. Germline V gene lookup returns CDR1 SGHTA and CDR2 FQGTGA. V lost 0 bases to trimming and J lost 4 bases, with 12 bases between them. The CDR3 is 15 residues long. Written as DNA, the CDR3 is TGTGCCAGCAGCTTAACGAGGAGCGTAGCAGAGACCCAGTACTTC. It encodes CASSLTRSVAETQYF.

V gene TRBV28 combines with J gene TRBJ2-7, with D perhaps TRBD1 or TRBD2 (5 bases each). This CDR3 comprises 14 residues. Trimming took off 7 bases at V and 4 bases at J, with 17 bases between the two ends. Germline V gene lookup returns CDR1 MDHEN and CDR2 SYDVKM. In DNA form, the CDR3 reads TGTGCCAGCACCACGGGGCCCAAACTTTACGAGCAGTACGTC. It encodes CASTTGPKLYEQYV.

The rearrangement uses TRBV3-1 (or the pseudogene TRBV3-2) and TRBJ2-1; D is perhaps TRBD2 (7 bases). Per the germline V gene, CDR1 is LGHDT and CDR2 is YNNKEL (reference sequence). V was shortened by 2 bases and J by 8 bases, with 16 bases between the two germline ends. This CDR3 is 15 amino acids long. The DNA for the CDR3 is TGTGCCAGCAGCCAAACTTTAGGGGGGGCGTATGAGCAGTTCTTC. It is translated as CASSQTLGGAYEQFF.

The rearrangement joins TRBV19 to TRBJ2-2; D possibly corresponds to TRBD1 (7 bases). CDR1 and CDR2 from the germline V gene are LNHDA and SQIVND (reference sequence). This CDR3 comprises 16 residues. With 7 bases removed from V and 0 bases from J, the gap between germline ends came to 15 bases. The CDR3 loop is CASTTGDLTNTGELFF. CDR3 in DNA: TGTGCCAGTACAACAGGGGACTTAACGAACACCGGGGAGCTGTTTTTT.

The chain employs TRBV9 and TRBJ1-1; D perhaps matches TRBD1 (5 bases). V was pared by 3 bases and J by 1 base, with 7 bases between. The CDR3 runs to 13 residues. Looked up from germline, CDR1 is SGDLS and CDR2 is YYNGEE. CDR3 sequence (DNA): TGTGCCAGCAGCGCAGACAGGAACACTGAAGCTTTCTTT. Its translation is CASSADRNTEAFF. The full variable domain, completed using reference TRBV9 and TRBJ1-1, is DSGVTQTPKHLITATGQRVTLRCSPRSGDLSVYWYQQSLDQGLQFLIQYYNGEERAKGNILERFSAQQFPDLHSELNLSSLELGDSALYFCASSADRNTEAFFGQGTRLTVV.

The V gene is TRBV5-1, the J gene TRBJ2-2; D is possibly TRBD1 (6 bases). V lost 1 base and J 5 bases, leaving 18 bases between the germline ends. Looked up from germline, CDR1 is SGHRS and CDR2 is YFSETQ. This CDR3 has 17 residues. The chain's CDR3 is CASSLYEPGQVTGELFF. CDR3 nucleotides: TGCGCCAGCAGCTTGTACGAACCGGGACAAGTGACCGGGGAGCTGTTTTTT.

The chain is built from TRBV9 and TRBJ2-1; TRBD2 might be the D (5 bases). With 0 bases removed from V and 1 base from J, the gap between germline ends came to 8 bases. The CDR3 totals 15 residues. In germline, CDR1 is SGDLS, CDR2 YYNGEE. CDR3 nucleotides: TGTGCCAGCAGCGTAGATAGCGCTTCCTACAATGAGCAGTTCTTC. Translation: CASSVDSASYNEQFF.

The chain couples TRBV10-1 to TRBJ1-5; 7 nucleotides match TRBD1. The CDR3 sequence is 14 residues long. Germline values: CDR1 WNHNN, CDR2 SYGVQD (reference sequence). With V trimmed by 6 bases and J by 4 bases, 6 bases remained unmatched. CDR3 amino acids: CASSAGTANQPQHF. The CDR3 DNA sequence: TGCGCCAGCAGCGCCGGGACAGCGAATCAGCCCCAGCATTTT.